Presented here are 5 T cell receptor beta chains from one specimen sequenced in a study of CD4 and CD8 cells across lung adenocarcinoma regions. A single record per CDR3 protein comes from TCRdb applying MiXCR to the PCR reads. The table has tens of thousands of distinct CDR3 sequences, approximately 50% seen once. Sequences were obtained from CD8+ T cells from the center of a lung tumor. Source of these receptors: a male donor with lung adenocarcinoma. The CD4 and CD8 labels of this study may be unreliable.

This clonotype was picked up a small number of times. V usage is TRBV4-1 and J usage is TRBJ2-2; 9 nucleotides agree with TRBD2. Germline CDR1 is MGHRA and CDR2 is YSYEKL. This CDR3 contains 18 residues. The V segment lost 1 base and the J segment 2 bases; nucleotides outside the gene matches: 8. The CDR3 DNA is TGCGCCAGCAGCCAAGTGCCTAGCGGGACGGTTAACACCGGGGAGCTGTTTTTT. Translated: CASSQVPSGTVNTGELFF.

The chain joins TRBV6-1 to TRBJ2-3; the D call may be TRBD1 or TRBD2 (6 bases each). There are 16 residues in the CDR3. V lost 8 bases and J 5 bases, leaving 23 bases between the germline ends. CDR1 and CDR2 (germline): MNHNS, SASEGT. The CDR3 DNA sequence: TGTGCCAGCGGGGGTTTCGGGGGCGGGGACGAAGATACGCAGTATTTT. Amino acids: CASGGFGGGDEDTQYF.

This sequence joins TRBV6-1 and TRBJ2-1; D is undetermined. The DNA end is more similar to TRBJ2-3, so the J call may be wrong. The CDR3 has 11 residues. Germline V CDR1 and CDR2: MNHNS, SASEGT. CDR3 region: CASTGYNAQYF. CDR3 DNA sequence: TGTGCCAGCACGGGCTACAATGCGCAGTATTTT.

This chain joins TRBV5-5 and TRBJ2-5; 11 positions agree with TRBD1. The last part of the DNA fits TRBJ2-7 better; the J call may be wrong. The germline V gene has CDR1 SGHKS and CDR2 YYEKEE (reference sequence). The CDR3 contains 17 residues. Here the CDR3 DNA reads TGTGCCAGCATACGCGTCGACCGGGACAGGGGGAACTACGAGCAGTACTTC. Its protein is CASIRVDRDRGNYEQYF.

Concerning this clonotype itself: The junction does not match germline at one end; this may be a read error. CDR3 sequence reads: CASAGAGTRDRETQYF. The DNA of the CDR3 is TGTGCCAGCGCGGGGGCCGGGACACGGGATCGGGAGACGCAGTACTTT. J is TRBJ2-3 and V is TRBV6-1, with TRBD2 as a possible D gene (7 bases). Per germline, CDR1 MNHNS and CDR2 SASEGT. This CDR3 comprises 16 residues.